This T cell receptor beta chain was captured by sequencing in a study of CD8 T cells in ankylosing spondylitis. Study-wide points: Blood of patients with ankylosing spondylitis appeared to be characterized by a TCR beta motif of eight highly homologous variants.

Per germline, CDR1 DFQATT and CDR2 SNEGSKA (reference sequence). This CDR3 is 16 amino acids long. Concerning this clonotype: Its matching antigen is unknown. The junction and the germline gene differ at one end; a read error may be behind it.

TCRdb independently ran MiXCR on the 5' RACE reads; one entry per CDR3 protein. Of over 700,000 distinct CDR3 sequences listed, 15% to 20% are singletons. The J gene is TRBJ2-7, the V gene TRBV20-1; D is undetermined. The receptor comes from a male donor with ankylosing spondylitis. Sequenced input: blood, either unsorted or a sorted T cell fraction (not recorded which). CDR3 bases: TGCAGTGCTCGAGAGGAATGGCGGCCTGGCTCCTACGAGCAGTACTTC. The encoded protein is CSAREEWRPGSYEQYF.